A selection of T cell receptor beta chains follows, all from one sample in a study of beta chain features in type 1 diabetes. Here immunoSEQ multiplex PCR was the method, and the copy in TCRdb shows in-frame clones only, minus some. The sample yields 360,000 or so clones, around 20% seen once. Source material: naive CD4+ T cells from blood. These receptors were obtained from a woman under 30 in good health. Both conserved end residues are part of each CDR3. Each record gives: clone size, J gene, V gene, D gene, CDR3 protein, CDR3 DNA. A D gene is named only where the DNA matches it firmly. Only part of the rows carry a size: once, few, many, or a class if the clone is expanded.

abundance: few
j_gene: TRBJ1-2
v_gene: TRBV30
d_gene: -
CDR3aa: CAFGRSSYTF
CDR3nt: TGTGCCTTTGGGAGATCGAGCTACACCTTC

abundance: -
j_gene: TRBJ2-1
v_gene: TRBV7-6
d_gene: -
CDR3aa: CASSPPQGYNEQFF
CDR3nt: TGTGCCAGCAGCCCTCCCCAGGGATACAATGAGCAGTTCTTC

abundance: -
j_gene: TRBJ1-5
v_gene: TRBV30
d_gene: -
CDR3aa: CAWSTLVGSQPQHF
CDR3nt: TGTGCCTGGAGCACCCTCGTCGGGTCTCAGCCCCAGCATTTT

abundance: few
j_gene: TRBJ2-2
v_gene: TRBV7-9
d_gene: TRBD2
CDR3aa: CASSTAGTRVSGELFF
CDR3nt: TGTGCCAGCAGCACCGCCGGGACTAGGGTTTCCGGGGAGCTGTTTTTT

abundance: -
j_gene: TRBJ1-1
v_gene: TRBV11-3
d_gene: -
CDR3aa: CASSLEGGTEAFF
CDR3nt: TGTGCCAGCAGCTTAGAAGGAGGCACTGAAGCTTTCTTT

abundance: few
j_gene: TRBJ2-3
v_gene: TRBV9
d_gene: TRBD2
CDR3aa: CASSVGLAEGGGDTQYF
CDR3nt: TGTGCCAGCAGCGTAGGACTAGCGGAAGGTGGGGGAGATACGCAGTATTTT

abundance: -
j_gene: TRBJ2-5
v_gene: TRBV11-3
d_gene: -
CDR3aa: CASSPGLAEETQYF
CDR3nt: TGTGCCAGCAGCCCCGGGTTGGCAGAAGAGACCCAGTACTTC

abundance: few
j_gene: TRBJ2-6
v_gene: TRBV5-1
d_gene: -
CDR3aa: CASSTQSSGANVLTF
CDR3nt: TGCGCCAGCAGTACACAGAGCTCTGGGGCCAACGTCCTGACTTTC

abundance: -
j_gene: TRBJ2-5
v_gene: TRBV6-5
d_gene: TRBD1
CDR3aa: CASSPPGQQETQYF
CDR3nt: TGTGCCAGCAGTCCCCCGGGACAGCAAGAGACCCAGTACTTC

abundance: few
j_gene: TRBJ2-4
v_gene: TRBV9
d_gene: -
CDR3aa: CASSVAGVGDIQYF
CDR3nt: TGTGCCAGCAGCGTAGCGGGAGTGGGAGACATTCAGTACTTC

abundance: -
j_gene: TRBJ1-1
v_gene: TRBV30
d_gene: -
CDR3aa: CAWSRGPGGTEAFF
CDR3nt: TGTGCCTGGAGCCGAGGGCCGGGGGGGACTGAAGCTTTCTTT

abundance: -
j_gene: TRBJ2-3
v_gene: TRBV5-4
d_gene: TRBD2
CDR3aa: CASRPGGAGDTQYF
CDR3nt: TGTGCCAGCAGGCCCGGGGGGGCCGGAGATACGCAGTATTTT

abundance: -
j_gene: TRBJ2-1
v_gene: TRBV20-1
d_gene: -
CDR3aa: CSASRGGEQFF
CDR3nt: TGCAGTGCCTCGAGGGGGGGGGAGCAGTTCTTC

abundance: few
j_gene: TRBJ2-3
v_gene: TRBV15
d_gene: -
CDR3aa: CATSREQDRTDTQYF
CDR3nt: TGTGCCACCAGCAGAGAGCAGGATAGGACAGATACGCAGTATTTT

abundance: -
j_gene: TRBJ2-7
v_gene: TRBV4-3
d_gene: TRBD1
CDR3aa: CASSQAVGTGTYEQYF
CDR3nt: TGCGCCAGCAGCCAAGCCGTCGGGACAGGGACCTACGAGCAGTACTTC

abundance: few
j_gene: TRBJ2-7
v_gene: TRBV19
d_gene: TRBD2
CDR3aa: CASSPNPRERDEQYF
CDR3nt: TGTGCCAGTAGCCCAAATCCGCGGGAGAGGGACGAGCAGTACTTC

abundance: few
j_gene: TRBJ1-1
v_gene: TRBV18
d_gene: -
CDR3aa: CASSPLPGPNTEAFF
CDR3nt: TGTGCCAGCTCACCACTGCCAGGGCCGAACACTGAAGCTTTCTTT

abundance: few
j_gene: TRBJ2-1
v_gene: TRBV7-8
d_gene: -
CDR3aa: CASSFSRLLANEQFF
CDR3nt: TGTGCCAGCAGCTTCTCCCGCCTTCTGGCCAATGAGCAGTTCTTC

abundance: few
j_gene: TRBJ2-3
v_gene: TRBV30
d_gene: TRBD2
CDR3aa: CAWRGTSGRTVSTDTQYF
CDR3nt: TGTGCCTGGAGGGGGACTAGCGGGAGGACCGTTAGCACAGATACGCAGTATTTT

abundance: few
j_gene: TRBJ1-1
v_gene: TRBV18
d_gene: -
CDR3aa: CASSPRQENTEAFF
CDR3nt: TGTGCCAGCTCACCTAGACAGGAGAACACTGAAGCTTTCTTT

abundance: few
j_gene: TRBJ1-4
v_gene: TRBV5-4
d_gene: TRBD1
CDR3aa: CASSSTGPNEKLFF
CDR3nt: TGTGCCAGCAGCTCGACAGGGCCTAATGAAAAACTGTTTTTT

abundance: -
j_gene: TRBJ1-2
v_gene: TRBV7-2
d_gene: -
CDR3aa: CASSLVPQVKKDGYTF
CDR3nt: TGTGCCAGCAGCTTAGTCCCCCAGGTTAAGAAAGATGGCTACACCTTC

abundance: -
j_gene: TRBJ1-1
v_gene: TRBV30
d_gene: -
CDR3aa: CAWIGQGNTEAFF
CDR3nt: TGTGCCTGGATTGGGCAGGGGAACACTGAAGCTTTCTTT

abundance: few
j_gene: TRBJ2-2
v_gene: TRBV5-1
d_gene: TRBD2
CDR3aa: CASSSSSGRSPGELFF
CDR3nt: TGCGCCAGCAGCTCGTCTAGCGGGAGGTCCCCCGGGGAGCTGTTTTTT

abundance: few
j_gene: TRBJ1-5
v_gene: TRBV7-8
d_gene: -
CDR3aa: CASSLGTGSNQPQHF
CDR3nt: TGTGCCAGCAGCTTAGGAACAGGGAGCAATCAGCCCCAGCATTTT

abundance: -
j_gene: TRBJ2-3
v_gene: TRBV5-1
d_gene: -
CDR3aa: CASSQGTSTDTQYF
CDR3nt: TGCGCCAGCAGTCAGGGAACCAGCACAGATACGCAGTATTTT

abundance: few
j_gene: TRBJ2-7
v_gene: TRBV7-9
d_gene: TRBD1
CDR3aa: CASSLGGQVFNEQYF
CDR3nt: TGTGCCAGCAGCTTAGGCGGACAGGTTTTCAACGAGCAGTACTTC

abundance: few
j_gene: TRBJ2-7
v_gene: TRBV4-1
d_gene: -
CDR3aa: CASSSNRAISTYEQYF
CDR3nt: TGCGCCAGCAGCTCGAACAGGGCTATCTCCACCTACGAGCAGTACTTC

abundance: -
j_gene: TRBJ1-2
v_gene: TRBV15
d_gene: -
CDR3aa: CATSRDTTNYGYTF
CDR3nt: TGTGCCACCAGCAGGGACACCACTAACTATGGCTACACCTTC

abundance: -
j_gene: TRBJ1-1
v_gene: TRBV30
d_gene: -
CDR3aa: CAWMVRRVEAFF
CDR3nt: TGTGCCTGGATGGTCCGACGGGTTGAAGCTTTCTTT

abundance: few
j_gene: TRBJ2-1
v_gene: TRBV14
d_gene: TRBD2
CDR3aa: CASSLGLAGHNEQFF
CDR3nt: TGTGCCAGCAGCCTCGGACTAGCGGGCCACAATGAGCAGTTCTTC

abundance: -
j_gene: TRBJ2-7
v_gene: TRBV15
d_gene: TRBD1
CDR3aa: CATSRDRGQALYF
CDR3nt: TGTGCCACCAGCAGAGATAGAGGACAGGCCTTGTACTTC

abundance: few
j_gene: TRBJ2-1
v_gene: TRBV29-1
d_gene: TRBD1
CDR3aa: CSVVTGVSVGEQFF
CDR3nt: TGCAGCGTTGTCACAGGGGTCAGCGTAGGTGAGCAGTTCTTC

abundance: -
j_gene: TRBJ1-5
v_gene: TRBV16
d_gene: -
CDR3aa: CASSQSPPGVQPQHF
CDR3nt: TGTGCCAGCAGCCAATCCCCGCCAGGGGTACAGCCCCAGCATTTT

abundance: few
j_gene: TRBJ1-5
v_gene: TRBV7-9
d_gene: -
CDR3aa: CASSLGGAESQPQHF
CDR3nt: TGTGCCAGCAGCTTGGGAGGGGCGGAAAGTCAGCCCCAGCATTTT

abundance: -
j_gene: TRBJ1-1
v_gene: TRBV30
d_gene: -
CDR3aa: CAWSPLPYTEAFF
CDR3nt: TGTGCCTGGAGTCCACTTCCTTACACTGAAGCTTTCTTT

abundance: -
j_gene: TRBJ2-3
v_gene: TRBV30
d_gene: TRBD1
CDR3aa: CAWTFGTGRNTQYF
CDR3nt: TGTGCCTGGACGTTCGGGACAGGGAGAAATACGCAGTATTTT

abundance: -
j_gene: TRBJ2-5
v_gene: TRBV7-2
d_gene: -
CDR3aa: CASSLELRVRGTQYF
CDR3nt: TGTGCCAGCAGCTTAGAATTGCGGGTCCGCGGGACCCAGTACTTC

abundance: -
j_gene: TRBJ1-3
v_gene: TRBV5-5
d_gene: TRBD1
CDR3aa: CASSLGGQVGNTIYF
CDR3nt: TGTGCCAGCAGCTTGGGGGGACAGGTTGGAAACACCATATATTTT

abundance: -
j_gene: TRBJ2-5
v_gene: TRBV10-3
d_gene: -
CDR3aa: CAISEPPQETQYF
CDR3nt: TGTGCCATCAGTGAGCCCCCTCAAGAGACCCAGTACTTC

abundance: few
j_gene: TRBJ2-7
v_gene: TRBV19
d_gene: TRBD2
CDR3aa: CASSIGTKGPREQYF
CDR3nt: TGTGCCAGTAGTATTGGGACTAAAGGGCCTCGGGAGCAGTACTTC

abundance: -
j_gene: TRBJ2-7
v_gene: TRBV19
d_gene: -
CDR3aa: CASSIDRGGAPGEQYF
CDR3nt: TGTGCCAGTAGTATAGATCGTGGCGGAGCACCTGGGGAGCAGTACTTC

abundance: few
j_gene: TRBJ2-5
v_gene: TRBV6-1
d_gene: -
CDR3aa: CASSEGTSEETQYF
CDR3nt: TGTGCCAGCAGTGAAGGGACTTCAGAAGAGACCCAGTACTTC

abundance: -
j_gene: TRBJ2-1
v_gene: TRBV4-1
d_gene: TRBD2
CDR3aa: CASSHPSGSWNEQFF
CDR3nt: TGCGCCAGCAGCCACCCTAGCGGGAGTTGGAATGAGCAGTTCTTC

abundance: -
j_gene: TRBJ2-5
v_gene: TRBV9
d_gene: -
CDR3aa: CASSVAVGVETQYF
CDR3nt: TGTGCCAGCAGCGTAGCGGTGGGAGTGGAGACCCAGTACTTC

abundance: few
j_gene: TRBJ2-1
v_gene: TRBV30
d_gene: -
CDR3aa: CAWRQELYEQFF
CDR3nt: TGTGCCTGGAGACAGGAGCTCTATGAGCAGTTCTTC

abundance: -
j_gene: TRBJ1-2
v_gene: TRBV4-1
d_gene: TRBD1
CDR3aa: CASSQPLPTRGQGTYGYTF
CDR3nt: TGCGCCAGCAGCCAACCCCTCCCTACACGGGGACAGGGGACGTATGGCTACACCTTC

abundance: few
j_gene: TRBJ2-1
v_gene: TRBV6-1
d_gene: TRBD2
CDR3aa: CASSEGLAGDNEQFF
CDR3nt: TGTGCCAGCAGTGAGGGACTAGCGGGGGACAATGAGCAGTTCTTC

abundance: few
j_gene: TRBJ2-5
v_gene: TRBV5-5
d_gene: -
CDR3aa: CASSSGGQETQYF
CDR3nt: TGTGCCAGCAGCTCCGGGGGTCAAGAGACCCAGTACTTC

abundance: -
j_gene: TRBJ2-3
v_gene: TRBV4-1
d_gene: -
CDR3aa: CASSQVWGSGSTDTQYF
CDR3nt: TGCGCCAGCAGCCAAGTCTGGGGCAGCGGGAGCACAGATACGCAGTATTTT

abundance: -
j_gene: TRBJ1-6
v_gene: TRBV2
d_gene: TRBD1
CDR3aa: CASRLQGNSPLHF
CDR3nt: TGTGCCAGCAGGTTACAGGGGAATTCACCCCTCCACTTT

abundance: few
j_gene: TRBJ2-1
v_gene: TRBV9
d_gene: -
CDR3aa: CASSVELAGEQFF
CDR3nt: TGTGCCAGCAGCGTAGAACTAGCCGGTGAGCAGTTCTTC

abundance: -
j_gene: TRBJ1-2
v_gene: TRBV4-3
d_gene: TRBD1
CDR3aa: CASSQGGTGNYGYTF
CDR3nt: TGCGCCAGCAGCCAAGGAGGGACAGGGAACTATGGCTACACCTTC

abundance: -
j_gene: TRBJ2-7
v_gene: TRBV7-9
d_gene: TRBD1
CDR3aa: CASSQRTGYEQYF
CDR3nt: TGTGCCAGCAGCCAACGGACAGGTTACGAGCAGTACTTC

abundance: -
j_gene: TRBJ2-3
v_gene: TRBV7-8
d_gene: TRBD2
CDR3aa: CASSLEVGRAQRDTQYF
CDR3nt: TGTGCCAGCAGCTTAGAGGTCGGGAGGGCCCAACGAGATACGCAGTATTTT